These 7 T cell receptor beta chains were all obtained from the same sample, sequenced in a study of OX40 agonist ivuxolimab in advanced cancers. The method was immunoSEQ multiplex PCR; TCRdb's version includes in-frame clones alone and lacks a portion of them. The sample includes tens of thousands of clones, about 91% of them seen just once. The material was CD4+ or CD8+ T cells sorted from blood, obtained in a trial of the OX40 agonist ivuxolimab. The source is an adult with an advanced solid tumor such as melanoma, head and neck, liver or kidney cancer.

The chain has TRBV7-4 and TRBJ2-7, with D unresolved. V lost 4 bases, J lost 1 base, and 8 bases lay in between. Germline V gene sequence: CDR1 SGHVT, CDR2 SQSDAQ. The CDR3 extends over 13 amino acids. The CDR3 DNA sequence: TGTGCCAGCAGCTCGCCTTTTTCCTACGAGCAGTACTTC. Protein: CASSSPFSYEQYF. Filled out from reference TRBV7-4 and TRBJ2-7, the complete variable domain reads GAGVSQSPRYKVAKRGRDVALRCDSISGHVTLYWYRQTLGQGSEVLTYSQSDAQRDKSGRPSGRFSAERPERSVSTLKIQRTEQGDSAVYLCASSSPFSYEQYFGPGTRLTVT.

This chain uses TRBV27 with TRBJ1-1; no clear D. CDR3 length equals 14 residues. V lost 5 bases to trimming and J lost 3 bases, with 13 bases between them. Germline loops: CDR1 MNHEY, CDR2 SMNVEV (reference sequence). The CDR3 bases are TGTGCCAGCAGTGCAGGATCTGTACACACTGAAGCTTTCTTT. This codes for CASSAGSVHTEAFF.

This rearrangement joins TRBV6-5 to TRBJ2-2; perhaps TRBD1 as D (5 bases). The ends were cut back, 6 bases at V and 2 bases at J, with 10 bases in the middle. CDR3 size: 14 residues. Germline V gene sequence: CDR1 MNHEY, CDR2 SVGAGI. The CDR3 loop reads CASSPDTNTGELFF. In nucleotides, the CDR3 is TGTGCCAGCAGCCCGGACACAAACACCGGGGAGCTGTTTTTT.

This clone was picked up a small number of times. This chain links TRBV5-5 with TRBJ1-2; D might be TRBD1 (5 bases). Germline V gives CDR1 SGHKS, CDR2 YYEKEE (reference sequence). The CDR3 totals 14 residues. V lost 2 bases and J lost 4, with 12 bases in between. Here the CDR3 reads CASSFSSGFYGYTF. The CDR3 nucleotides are TGTGCCAGCAGCTTTAGCTCAGGGTTCTATGGCTACACCTTC.

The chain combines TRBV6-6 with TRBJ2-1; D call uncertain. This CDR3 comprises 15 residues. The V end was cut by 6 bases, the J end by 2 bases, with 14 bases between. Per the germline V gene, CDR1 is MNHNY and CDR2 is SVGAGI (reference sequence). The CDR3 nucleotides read TGTGCCAGCAGGCCCCCCGGACCTCCCTACAATGAGCAGTTCTTC. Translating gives CASRPPGPPYNEQFF.

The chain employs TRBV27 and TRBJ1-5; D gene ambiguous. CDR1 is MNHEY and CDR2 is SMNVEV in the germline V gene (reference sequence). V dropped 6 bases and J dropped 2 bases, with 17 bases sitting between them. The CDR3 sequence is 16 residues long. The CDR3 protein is CASSQLRGNGNQPQHF. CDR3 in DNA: TGTGCCAGCAGCCAACTCCGAGGAAACGGCAATCAGCCCCAGCATTTT.

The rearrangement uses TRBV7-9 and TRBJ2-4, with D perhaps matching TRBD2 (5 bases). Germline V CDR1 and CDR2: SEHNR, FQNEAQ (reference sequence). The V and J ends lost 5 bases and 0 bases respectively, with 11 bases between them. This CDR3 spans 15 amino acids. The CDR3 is CASSAAVLAKNIQYF. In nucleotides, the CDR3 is TGTGCCAGCAGCGCAGCGGTCCTAGCCAAAAACATTCAGTACTTC.